Listed here are 9 T cell receptor beta chains from one sample, sequenced in a study of post-analysis software for immune sequencing data. Study outcomes and limitations: Patients used four to six TRBV segments, including TRBV5-6, TRBV5-1 and TRBV20-1, more often than controls.

Which antigens these TCRs recognize remains unknown. Unique molecular identifiers were present in the TCR beta cDNA libraries. TCRdb independently ran MiXCR on the PCR reads; one entry per CDR3 protein. Among hundreds of thousands of distinct CDR3 sequences listed, roughly 45% were seen once. The specimen was blood. Source of these receptors: a girl under 18 with multiple sclerosis.

The chain recombines TRBV20-1 with TRBJ2-7, with a tentative D call TRBD2 (6 bases). The assigned J gene may be wrong: the sequence end matches TRBJ2-1 better. The CDR3 consists of 13 residues. Germline loops: CDR1 DFQATT, CDR2 SNEGSKA (reference sequence). This chain's CDR3 is CSARDYLGNEQFF. The CDR3 region has the DNA TGCAGTGCTAGGGACTACCTGGGGAATGAGCAGTTCTTC.

This chain joins TRBV6-5 and TRBJ1-5; D unresolved. From germline, CDR1 is MNHEY and CDR2 SVGAGI. V was pared by 5 bases and J by 1 base, with 18 bases between. This CDR3 spans 17 amino acids. The CDR3 loop reads CASSHDPFDESNQPQHF. In nucleotides, the CDR3 is TGTGCCAGCAGTCACGACCCATTTGACGAAAGCAATCAGCCCCAGCATTTT.

This chain joins TRBV5-8 and TRBJ2-6; D remains unclear. V was pared by 2 bases and J by 4 bases, with 13 bases between. Germline V gives CDR1 SGHTS, CDR2 YDEGEE. This CDR3 has 16 amino acids. CDR3 DNA sequence: TGTGCCAGCAGCTTCGCGCTTCAAGACGGGGCCAACGTCCTGACTTTC. This sequence encodes CASSFALQDGANVLTF.

The rearrangement links TRBV29-1 to TRBJ1-2; TRBD1 might be the D (5 bases). This CDR3 is built from 12 residues. Germline V CDR1 and CDR2: SQVTM, ANQGSEA. The ends were cut back, 3 bases at V and 8 bases at J, with 13 bases in the middle. The CDR3 DNA follows: TGCAGCGTTGATGACAGACTCATAGGCTACACCTTC. It translates to CSVDDRLIGYTF.

The chain carries TRBV20-1 and TRBJ1-1; the D gene is possibly TRBD1 (6 bases). Trimming took 8 bases from V and 1 from J, leaving 11 bases between them. This CDR3 is 12 amino acids long. Looked up from germline, CDR1 is DFQATT and CDR2 is SNEGSKA (reference sequence). The CDR3 is CSTLRGNTEAFF. CDR3 coding DNA: TGCAGTACCCTCAGGGGGAACACTGAAGCTTTCTTT.

There are a few counts of this clonotype. The rearrangement uses TRBV7-9 and TRBJ2-5, with 10 nucleotides matching TRBD2. The germline V gene encodes CDR1 SEHNR and CDR2 FQNEAQ (reference sequence). Trimming removed 3 bases from V and 5 bases from J; junction bases left unmatched: 3. The CDR3 contains 14 residues. CDR3 sequence: CASSFASGSETQYF. The CDR3, as DNA: TGTGCCAGCAGCTTTGCTAGCGGGAGTGAGACCCAGTACTTC.

V is TRBV28 and J is TRBJ2-7; possible D gene TRBD1, 6 bases. Trimming removed 5 bases from V and 3 bases from J, with 11 bases in between. Per the germline V gene, CDR1 is MDHEN and CDR2 is SYDVKM. This CDR3 is 13 amino acids long. CDR3 sequence (DNA): TGTGCCAGCAGTCGAAGACAGGTCTACGAGCAGTACTTC. Amino acids: CASSRRQVYEQYF.

The chain is built from TRBV4-3 and TRBJ2-4, with D possibly matching TRBD1 (8 bases). The CDR3 totals 15 residues. Trimming removed 3 bases from V and 13 bases from J, with 22 bases in between. The germline V gene has CDR1 LGHNA and CDR2 YSLEER. The chain's CDR3 is CASSQRTGGAMEQYF. The CDR3 DNA sequence: TGCGCCAGCAGCCAGAGAACAGGGGGGGCCATGGAGCAGTACTTC.

CDR3 amino acids: CASEFSRGAGEETQYF. The CDR3 nucleotides read TGTGCCAGCGAGTTTTCGCGGGGAGCCGGGGAAGAGACCCAGTACTTC. The chain is built from TRBV2 and TRBJ2-5; the D gene is possibly TRBD2 (6 bases). Germline loops: CDR1 SNHLY, CDR2 FYNNEI. Trimming took off 8 bases at V and 3 bases at J, with 22 bases between the two ends. The CDR3 contains 16 residues.